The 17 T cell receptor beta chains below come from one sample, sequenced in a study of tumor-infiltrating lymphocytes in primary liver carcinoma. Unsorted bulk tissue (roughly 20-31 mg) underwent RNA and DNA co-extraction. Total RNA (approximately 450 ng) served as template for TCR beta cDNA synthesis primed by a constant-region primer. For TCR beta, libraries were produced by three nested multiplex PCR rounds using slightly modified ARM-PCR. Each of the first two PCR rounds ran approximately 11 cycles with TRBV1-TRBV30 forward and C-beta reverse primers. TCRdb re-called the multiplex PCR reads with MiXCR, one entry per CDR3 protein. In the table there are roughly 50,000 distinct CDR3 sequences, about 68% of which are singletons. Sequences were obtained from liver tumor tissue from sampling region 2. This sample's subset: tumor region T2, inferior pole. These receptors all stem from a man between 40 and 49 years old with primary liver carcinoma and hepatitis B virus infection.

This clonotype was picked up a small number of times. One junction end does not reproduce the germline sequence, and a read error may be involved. The CDR3 DNA reads as TGTGCCAGTAGCCAATCGAGGGCGGTCAACACCGGGGAGCTGTTTTTT. Amino acid sequence: CASSQSRAVNTGELFF. The chain recombines TRBV14 with TRBJ2-2; D might be TRBD2 (5 bases). The V gene's germline CDR1 is SGHDN and CDR2 FVKESK. The CDR3 contains 16 residues.

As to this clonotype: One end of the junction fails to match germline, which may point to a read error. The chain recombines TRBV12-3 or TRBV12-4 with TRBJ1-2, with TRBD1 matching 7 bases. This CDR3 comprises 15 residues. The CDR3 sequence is CASSYRDRPKYDYTF. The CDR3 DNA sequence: TGTGCCAGCAGCTACCGGGACAGACCTAAGTATGACTACACCTTC.

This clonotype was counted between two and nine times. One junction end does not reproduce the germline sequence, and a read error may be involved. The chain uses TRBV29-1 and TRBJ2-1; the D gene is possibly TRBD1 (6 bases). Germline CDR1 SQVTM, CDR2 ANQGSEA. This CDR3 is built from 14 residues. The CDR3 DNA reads TGCAACGTTGTTGAACAGGGACCTTTCAATGAGCAGCTCTTC. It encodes CNVVEQGPFNEQLF.

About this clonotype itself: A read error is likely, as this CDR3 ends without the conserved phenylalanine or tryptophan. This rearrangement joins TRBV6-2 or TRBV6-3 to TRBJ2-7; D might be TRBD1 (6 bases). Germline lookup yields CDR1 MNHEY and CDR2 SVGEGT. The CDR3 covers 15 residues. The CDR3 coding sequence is TGTGCCAGCAGCCTCCTCCGACAGGACTCCAACGAGCAGTACTTA. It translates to CASSLLRQDSNEQYL.

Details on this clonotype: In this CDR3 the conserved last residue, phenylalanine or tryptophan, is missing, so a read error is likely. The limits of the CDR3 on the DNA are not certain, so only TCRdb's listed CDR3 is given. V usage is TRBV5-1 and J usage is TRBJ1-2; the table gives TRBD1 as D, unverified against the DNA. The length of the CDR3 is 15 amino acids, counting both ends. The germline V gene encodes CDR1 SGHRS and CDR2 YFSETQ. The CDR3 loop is CASSLQHTGDYGYII.

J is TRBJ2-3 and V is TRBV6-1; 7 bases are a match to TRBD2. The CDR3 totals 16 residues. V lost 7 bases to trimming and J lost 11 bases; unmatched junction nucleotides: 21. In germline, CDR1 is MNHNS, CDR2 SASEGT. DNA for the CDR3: TGTGCCAGCAATCAATTAGCGGGTTTAACCACAGATGTGCAGTATTTT. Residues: CASNQLAGLTTDVQYF.

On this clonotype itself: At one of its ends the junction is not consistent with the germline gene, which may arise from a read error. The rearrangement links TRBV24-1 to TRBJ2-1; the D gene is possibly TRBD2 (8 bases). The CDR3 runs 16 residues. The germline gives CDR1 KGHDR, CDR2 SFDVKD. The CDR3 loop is CATQGETSDTYNEQSF. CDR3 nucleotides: TGTGCCACCCAGGGGGAGACTAGCGACACCTACAATGAGCAGTCCTTC.

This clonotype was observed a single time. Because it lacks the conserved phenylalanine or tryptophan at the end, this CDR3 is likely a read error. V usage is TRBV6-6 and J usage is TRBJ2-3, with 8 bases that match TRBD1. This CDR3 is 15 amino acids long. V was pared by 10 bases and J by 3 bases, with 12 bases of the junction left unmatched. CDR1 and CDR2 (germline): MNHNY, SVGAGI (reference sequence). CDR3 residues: CAISFIGQGTDTQYL. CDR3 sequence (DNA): TGTGCCATCAGCTTCATCGGACAGGGTACAGATACGCAGTATTTG.

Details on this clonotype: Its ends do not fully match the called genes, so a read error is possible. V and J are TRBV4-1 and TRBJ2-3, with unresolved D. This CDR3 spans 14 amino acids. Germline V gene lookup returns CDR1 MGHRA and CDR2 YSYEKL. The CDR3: CASSQVVQGDTQYF. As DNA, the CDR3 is TGCGCCAGCAGTCAAGTAGTACAAGGGGATACGCAGTATTTT.

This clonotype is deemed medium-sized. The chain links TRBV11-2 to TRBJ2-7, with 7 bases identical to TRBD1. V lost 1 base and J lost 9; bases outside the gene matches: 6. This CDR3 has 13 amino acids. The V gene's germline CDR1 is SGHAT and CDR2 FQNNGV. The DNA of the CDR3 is TGTGCCAGCAGCTTAGGTAGGGGGCGAAGGCAGTACTTC. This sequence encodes CASSLGRGRRQYF.

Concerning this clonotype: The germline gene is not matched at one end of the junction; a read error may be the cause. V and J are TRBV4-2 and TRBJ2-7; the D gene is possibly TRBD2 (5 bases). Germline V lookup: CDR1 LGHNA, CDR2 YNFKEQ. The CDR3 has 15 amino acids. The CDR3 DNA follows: TGTGCCAACAGCCAAGATTCTAGAGGGAGTTACGAGCAGTACTTC. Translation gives CANSQDSRGSYEQYF.

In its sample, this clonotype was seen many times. DNA for the CDR3: TGTGCCAGCAGTTACTCGAAGGGTCCAGGTGGACGGTTCTTC. Translation: CASSYSKGPGGRFF. V and J are TRBV6-2 or TRBV6-3 and TRBJ2-1; D uncertain. There are 14 residues in the CDR3. Germline V gene data show CDR1 as MNHEY and CDR2 as SVGEGT. Trimming took off 0 bases at V and 15 bases at J, with 18 bases between the two ends.

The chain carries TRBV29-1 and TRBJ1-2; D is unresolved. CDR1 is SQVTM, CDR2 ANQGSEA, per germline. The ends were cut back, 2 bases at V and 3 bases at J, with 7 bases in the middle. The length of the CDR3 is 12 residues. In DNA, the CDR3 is TGCAGCGTTGAACACCAGGACTATGGCTACACCTTC. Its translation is CSVEHQDYGYTF.

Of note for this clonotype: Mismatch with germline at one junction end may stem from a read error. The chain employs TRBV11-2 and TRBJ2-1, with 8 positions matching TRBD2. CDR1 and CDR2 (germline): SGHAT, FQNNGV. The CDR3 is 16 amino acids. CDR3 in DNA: TGTGCCAGCACCTTGGATATCGGACTAGCCATGAGTGAGCAGTCCTTC. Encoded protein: CASTLDIGLAMSEQSF.

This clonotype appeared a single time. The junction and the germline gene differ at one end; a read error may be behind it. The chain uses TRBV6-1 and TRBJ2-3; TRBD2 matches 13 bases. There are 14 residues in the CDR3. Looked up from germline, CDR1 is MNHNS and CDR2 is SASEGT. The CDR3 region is CASVLAGGVDTRYF. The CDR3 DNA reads TGTGCCAGCGTACTAGCGGGAGGGGTAGATACGCGGTATTTT.

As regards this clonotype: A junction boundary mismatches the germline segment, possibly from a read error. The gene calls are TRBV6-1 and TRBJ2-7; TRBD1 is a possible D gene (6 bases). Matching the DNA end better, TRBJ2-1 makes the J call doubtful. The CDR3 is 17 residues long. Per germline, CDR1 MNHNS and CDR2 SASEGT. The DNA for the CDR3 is TGTGTCAGCAGTCCGGGACACGCAGGACCGGGACCAAGGGAGCAGTTCTTC. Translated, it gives CVSSPGHAGPGPREQFF.

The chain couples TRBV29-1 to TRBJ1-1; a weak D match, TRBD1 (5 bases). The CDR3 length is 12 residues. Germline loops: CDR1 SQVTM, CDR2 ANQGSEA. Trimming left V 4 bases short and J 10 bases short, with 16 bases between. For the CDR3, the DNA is TGCAGCGTTGGGGAGGGGAGCATTGGAGCTTTCTTT. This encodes CSVGEGSIGAFF. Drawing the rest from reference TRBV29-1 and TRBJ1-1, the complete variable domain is SAVISQKPSRDICQRGTSLTIQCQVDSQVTMMFWYRQQPGQSLTLIATANQGSEATYESGFVIDKFPISRPNLTFSTLTVSNMSPEDSSIYLCSVGEGSIGAFFGQGTRLTVV.